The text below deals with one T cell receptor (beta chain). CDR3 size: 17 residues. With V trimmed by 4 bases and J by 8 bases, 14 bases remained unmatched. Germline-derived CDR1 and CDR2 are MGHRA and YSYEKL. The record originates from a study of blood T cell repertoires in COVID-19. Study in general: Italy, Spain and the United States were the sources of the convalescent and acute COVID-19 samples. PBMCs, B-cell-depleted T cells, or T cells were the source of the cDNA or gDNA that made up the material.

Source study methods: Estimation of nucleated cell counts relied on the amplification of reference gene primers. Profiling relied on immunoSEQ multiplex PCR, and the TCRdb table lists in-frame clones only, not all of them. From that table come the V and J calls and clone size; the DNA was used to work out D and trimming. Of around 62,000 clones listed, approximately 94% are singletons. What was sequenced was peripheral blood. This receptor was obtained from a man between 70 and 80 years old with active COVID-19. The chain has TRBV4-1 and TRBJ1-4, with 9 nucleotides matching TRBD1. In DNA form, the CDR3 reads TGCGCCAGCAGCCTCCTACCCGGACAGGGGACACGCGAAAAACTGTTTTTT. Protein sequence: CASSLLPGQGTREKLFF.